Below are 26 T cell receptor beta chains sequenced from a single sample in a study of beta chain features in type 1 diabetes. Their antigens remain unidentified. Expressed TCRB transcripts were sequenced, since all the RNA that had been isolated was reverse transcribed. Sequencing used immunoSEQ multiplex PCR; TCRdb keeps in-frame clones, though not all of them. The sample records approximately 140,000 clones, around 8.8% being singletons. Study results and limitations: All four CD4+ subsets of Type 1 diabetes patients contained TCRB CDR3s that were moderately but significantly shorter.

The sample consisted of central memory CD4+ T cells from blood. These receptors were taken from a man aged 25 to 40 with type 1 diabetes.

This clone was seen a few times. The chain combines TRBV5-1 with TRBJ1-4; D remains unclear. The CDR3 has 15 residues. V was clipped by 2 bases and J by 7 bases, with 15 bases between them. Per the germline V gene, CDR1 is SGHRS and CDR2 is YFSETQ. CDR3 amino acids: CASSLSTAGGEKLFF. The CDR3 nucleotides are TGCGCCAGCAGCTTAAGTACCGCGGGAGGTGAAAAACTGTTTTTT.

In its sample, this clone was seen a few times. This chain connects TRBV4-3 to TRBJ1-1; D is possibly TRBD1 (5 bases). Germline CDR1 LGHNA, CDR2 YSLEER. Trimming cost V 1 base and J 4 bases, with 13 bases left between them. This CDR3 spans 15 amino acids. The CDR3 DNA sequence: TGCGCCAGCAGCCAAGTTCGGGGGATAGCCACTGAAGCTTTCTTT. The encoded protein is CASSQVRGIATEAFF.

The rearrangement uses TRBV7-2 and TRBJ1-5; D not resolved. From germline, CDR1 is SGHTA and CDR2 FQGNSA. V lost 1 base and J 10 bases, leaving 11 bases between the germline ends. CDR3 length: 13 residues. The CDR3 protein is CASSLEEQGPQHF. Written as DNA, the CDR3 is TGTGCCAGCAGCTTAGAGGAGCAAGGACCCCAGCATTTT.

The CDR3: CASRDSQETQYF. CDR3 in DNA: TGCGCCAGCCGGGACAGCCAAGAGACCCAGTACTTC. The V gene is TRBV5-1, the J gene TRBJ2-5, with 7 bases aligning to TRBD1. Germline assignment: CDR1 SGHRS and CDR2 YFSETQ. The V gene end was trimmed by 7 bases and the J gene end by 1 base; junction bases not matched to a gene: 1. This CDR3 is built from 12 residues. Supplemented by reference TRBV5-1 and TRBJ2-5, the full variable domain reads KAGVTQTPRYLIKTRGQQVTLSCSPISGHRSVSWYQQTPGQGLQFLFEYFSETQRNKGNFPGRFSGRQFSNSRSEMNVSTLELGDSALYLCASRDSQETQYFGPGTRLLVL.

CDR3 sequence: CASSRRRSYLSYGYTF. CDR3 coding DNA: TGTGCCAGCAGCCGGAGGAGGTCTTACTTAAGCTATGGCTACACCTTC. The rearrangement links TRBV28 to TRBJ1-2; D gene unclear. The V gene's germline CDR1 is MDHEN and CDR2 SYDVKM. The CDR3 is 16 amino acids. The V and J ends lost 6 bases and 4 bases respectively, with 21 bases between them.

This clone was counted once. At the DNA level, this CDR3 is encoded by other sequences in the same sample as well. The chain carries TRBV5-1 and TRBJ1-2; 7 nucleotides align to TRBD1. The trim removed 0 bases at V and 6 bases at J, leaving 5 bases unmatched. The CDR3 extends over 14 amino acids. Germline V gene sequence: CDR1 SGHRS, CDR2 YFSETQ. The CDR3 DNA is TGCGCCAGCAGCTTGGGACAGGGACTCGATGGCTACACCTTC. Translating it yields CASSLGQGLDGYTF.

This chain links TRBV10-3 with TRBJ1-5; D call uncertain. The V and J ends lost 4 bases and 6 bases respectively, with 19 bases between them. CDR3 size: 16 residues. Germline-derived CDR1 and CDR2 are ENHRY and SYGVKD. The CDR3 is CAISAPQGGTVQPQHF. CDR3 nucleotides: TGTGCCATCAGTGCCCCCCAAGGAGGTACCGTTCAGCCCCAGCATTTT.

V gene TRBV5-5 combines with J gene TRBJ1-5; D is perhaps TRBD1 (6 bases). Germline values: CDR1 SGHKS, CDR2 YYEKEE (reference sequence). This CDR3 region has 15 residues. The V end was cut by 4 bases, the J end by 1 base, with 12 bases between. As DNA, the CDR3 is TGTGCCAGCAGCCCCGGCAGGGGAAGCAATCAGCCCCAGCATTTT. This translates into CASSPGRGSNQPQHF.

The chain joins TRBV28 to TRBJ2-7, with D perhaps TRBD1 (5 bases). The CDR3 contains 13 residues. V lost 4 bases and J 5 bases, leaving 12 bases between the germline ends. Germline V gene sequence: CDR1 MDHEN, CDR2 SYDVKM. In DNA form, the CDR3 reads TGTGCCAGCAGTTCCCTCCAGGGCCACGAGCAGTACTTC. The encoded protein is CASSSLQGHEQYF.

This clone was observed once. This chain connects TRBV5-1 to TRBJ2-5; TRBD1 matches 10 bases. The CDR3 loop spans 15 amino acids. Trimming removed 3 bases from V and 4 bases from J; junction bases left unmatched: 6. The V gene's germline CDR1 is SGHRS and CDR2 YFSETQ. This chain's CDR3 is CASSSRQGARETQYF. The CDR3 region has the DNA TGCGCCAGCAGCTCCAGACAGGGGGCGCGAGAGACCCAGTACTTC.

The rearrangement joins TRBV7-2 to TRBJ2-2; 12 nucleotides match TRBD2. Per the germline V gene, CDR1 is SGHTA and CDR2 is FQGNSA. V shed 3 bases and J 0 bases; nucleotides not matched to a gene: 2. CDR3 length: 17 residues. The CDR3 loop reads CASSFPSGGANTGELFF. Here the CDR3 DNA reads TGTGCCAGCAGCTTCCCTAGCGGGGGGGCGAACACCGGGGAGCTGTTTTTT.

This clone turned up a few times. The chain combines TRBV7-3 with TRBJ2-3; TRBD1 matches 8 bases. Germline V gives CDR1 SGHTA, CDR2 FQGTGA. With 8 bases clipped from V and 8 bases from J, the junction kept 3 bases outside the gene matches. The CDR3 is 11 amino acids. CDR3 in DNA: TGTGCCAGCTCAGGGGGCGGTACGCAGTATTTT. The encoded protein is CASSGGGTQYF.

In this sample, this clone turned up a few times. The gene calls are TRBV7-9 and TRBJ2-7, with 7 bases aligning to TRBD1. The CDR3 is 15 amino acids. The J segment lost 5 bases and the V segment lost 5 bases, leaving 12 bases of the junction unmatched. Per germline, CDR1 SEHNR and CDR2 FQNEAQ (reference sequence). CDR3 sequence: CASSLKTGDPNEQYF. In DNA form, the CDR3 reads TGTGCCAGCAGCCTTAAAACAGGGGACCCCAACGAGCAGTACTTC. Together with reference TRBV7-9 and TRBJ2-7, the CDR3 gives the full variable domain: DTGVSQNPRHKITKRGQNVTFRCDPISEHNRLYWYRQTLGQGPEFLTYFQNEAQLEKSRLLSDRFSAERPKGSFSTLEIQRTEQGDSAMYLCASSLKTGDPNEQYFGPGTRLTVT.

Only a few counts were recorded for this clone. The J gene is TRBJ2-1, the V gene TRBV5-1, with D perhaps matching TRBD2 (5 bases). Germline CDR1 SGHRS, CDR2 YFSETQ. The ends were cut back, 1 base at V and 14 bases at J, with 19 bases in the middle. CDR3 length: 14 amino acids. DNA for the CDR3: TGCGCCAGCAGCTTGTACGCGGGTGTTCTCGAAAAGTTCTTC. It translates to CASSLYAGVLEKFF.

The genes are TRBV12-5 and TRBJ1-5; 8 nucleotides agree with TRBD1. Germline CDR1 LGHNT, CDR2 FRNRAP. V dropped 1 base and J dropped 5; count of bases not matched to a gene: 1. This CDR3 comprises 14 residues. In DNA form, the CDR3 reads TGTGCTAGTGGTTTGGACAGGGGGGATCAGCCCCAGCATTTT. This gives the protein CASGLDRGDQPQHF.

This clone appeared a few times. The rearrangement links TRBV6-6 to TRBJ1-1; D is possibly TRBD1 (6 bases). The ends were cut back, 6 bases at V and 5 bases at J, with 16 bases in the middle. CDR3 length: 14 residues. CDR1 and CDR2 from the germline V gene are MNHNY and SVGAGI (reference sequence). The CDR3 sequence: CASSYGSQGTEAFF. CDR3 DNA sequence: TGTGCCAGCAGCTACGGGTCTCAGGGGACTGAAGCTTTCTTT.

CDR3 DNA: TGTGCCACCAGCAGCCCGTCCGGGACAGACTCCTACGAGCAGTACTTC. The encoded protein is CATSSPSGTDSYEQYF. This sequence joins TRBV15 and TRBJ2-7; 7 nucleotides align to TRBD1. V trimming: 3 bases; J trimming: 0 bases; junction bases outside the gene matches: 8. Germline V gene data show CDR1 as LNHNV and CDR2 as YYDKDF (reference sequence). This CDR3 has 16 amino acids.

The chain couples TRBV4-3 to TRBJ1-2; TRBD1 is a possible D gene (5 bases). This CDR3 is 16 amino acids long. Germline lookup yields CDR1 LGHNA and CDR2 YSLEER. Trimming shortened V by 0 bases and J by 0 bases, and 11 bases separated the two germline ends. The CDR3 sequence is CASSQDRQSTNYGYTF. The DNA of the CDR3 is TGCGCCAGCAGCCAAGACCGACAGAGCACTAACTATGGCTACACCTTC.

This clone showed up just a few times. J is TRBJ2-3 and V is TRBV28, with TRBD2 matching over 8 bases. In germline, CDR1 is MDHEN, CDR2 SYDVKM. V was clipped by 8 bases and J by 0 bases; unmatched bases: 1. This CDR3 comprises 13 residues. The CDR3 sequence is CASRLASTDTQYF. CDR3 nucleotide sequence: TGTGCCAGCCGACTAGCGAGCACAGATACGCAGTATTTT.

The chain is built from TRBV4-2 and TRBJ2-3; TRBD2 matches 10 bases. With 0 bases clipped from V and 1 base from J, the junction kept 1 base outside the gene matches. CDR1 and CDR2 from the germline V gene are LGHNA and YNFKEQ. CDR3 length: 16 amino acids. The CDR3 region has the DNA TGTGCCAGCAGCCAAGAGAGCGGGGGGGGCACAGATACGCAGTATTTT. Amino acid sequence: CASSQESGGGTDTQYF.

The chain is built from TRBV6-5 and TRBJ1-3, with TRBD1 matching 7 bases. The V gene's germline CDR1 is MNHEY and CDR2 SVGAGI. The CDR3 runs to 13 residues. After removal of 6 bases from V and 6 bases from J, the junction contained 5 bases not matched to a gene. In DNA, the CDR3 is TGTGCCAGCAGCCTAGGACAGGAAAACACCATATATTTT. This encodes CASSLGQENTIYF.

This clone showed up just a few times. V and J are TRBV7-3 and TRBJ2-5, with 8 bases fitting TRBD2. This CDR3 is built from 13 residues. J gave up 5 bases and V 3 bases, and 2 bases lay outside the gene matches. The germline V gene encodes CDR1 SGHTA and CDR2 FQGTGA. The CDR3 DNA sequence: TGTGCCAGCAGCTTGGGACTAGAGGAGACCCAGTACTTC. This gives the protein CASSLGLEETQYF.

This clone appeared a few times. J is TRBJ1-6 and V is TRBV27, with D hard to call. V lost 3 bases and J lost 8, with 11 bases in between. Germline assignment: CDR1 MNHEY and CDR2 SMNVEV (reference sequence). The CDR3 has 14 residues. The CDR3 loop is CASSFSQLHSPLHF. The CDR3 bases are TGTGCCAGCAGTTTTTCACAGCTTCATTCACCCCTCCACTTT.

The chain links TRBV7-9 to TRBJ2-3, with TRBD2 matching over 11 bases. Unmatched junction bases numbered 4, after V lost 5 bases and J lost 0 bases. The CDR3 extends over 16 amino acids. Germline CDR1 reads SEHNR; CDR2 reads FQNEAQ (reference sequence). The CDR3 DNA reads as TGTGCCAGCAGCGACATAGCGGGGGGGAGCACAGATACGCAGTATTTT. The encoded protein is CASSDIAGGSTDTQYF.

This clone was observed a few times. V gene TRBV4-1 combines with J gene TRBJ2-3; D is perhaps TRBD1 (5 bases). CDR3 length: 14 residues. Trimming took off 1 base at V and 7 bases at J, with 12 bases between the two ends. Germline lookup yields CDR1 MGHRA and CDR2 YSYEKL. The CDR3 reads CASSQGIQDHTQYF. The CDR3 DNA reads TGCGCCAGCAGCCAAGGAATACAGGACCATACGCAGTATTTT.

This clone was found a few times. CDR3 nucleotide sequence: TGTGCCAGCAGCAAGGACAGGGAGGGCTATGGCTACACCTTC. Amino acid sequence: CASSKDREGYGYTF. The V call is TRBV7-8, the J call TRBJ1-2; TRBD1 aligns across 8 bases. J lost 4 bases, V lost 5 bases, and 6 bases had no gene match. This CDR3 has 14 amino acids. The germline gives CDR1 SGHVS, CDR2 FQNEAQ.